The 24 T cell receptor beta chains below all came from one sample that was sequenced in a study of somatic mutations in cytotoxic T cells in rheumatoid arthritis. Profiled with immunoSEQ multiplex PCR; TCRdb holds only in-frame clones, not every one. The table includes some 16,000 clones, more than 60% detected once. Sequencing was performed on CD8+ T cells sorted from blood. These receptors were collected from an adult with rheumatoid arthritis.

The chain is built from TRBV4-1 and TRBJ2-3; 8 positions agree with TRBD1. After removal of 4 bases from V and 0 bases from J, the junction contained 12 bases not matched to a gene. Germline V gene lookup returns CDR1 MGHRA and CDR2 YSYEKL. The CDR3 is made up of 18 amino acids. This CDR3 reads CASSPLGTGGLSTDTQYF. The CDR3 DNA sequence: TGCGCCAGCAGCCCTCTCGGAACAGGGGGGCTTAGCACAGATACGCAGTATTTT.

The chain carries TRBV9 and TRBJ2-6, with D uncertain. V was cut by 2 bases and J by 0 bases, with 9 bases left in between. CDR3 length equals 16 residues. CDR1 and CDR2 from the germline V gene are SGDLS and YYNGEE. CDR3 nucleotides: TGTGCCAGCAGCGTCGATCGGTTCTCTGGGGCCAACGTCCTGACTTTC. Translated, it gives CASSVDRFSGANVLTF.

This clone was observed a few times. The gene calls are TRBV9 and TRBJ1-1; maybe TRBD1 (5 bases). Germline V lookup: CDR1 SGDLS, CDR2 YYNGEE. The CDR3 is 13 residues long. V was pared by 0 bases and J by 3 bases, with 6 bases between. The CDR3 is CASSVGGDTEAFF. Written as DNA, the CDR3 is TGTGCCAGCAGCGTAGGGGGGGACACTGAAGCTTTCTTT.

The rearrangement joins TRBV5-4 to TRBJ1-3, with D tentatively TRBD1 (5 bases). V lost 0 bases, J lost 0 bases, and 13 bases lay in between. This CDR3 comprises 17 residues. CDR1 SGHNT and CDR2 YYREEE come from the germline V gene (reference sequence). CDR3 DNA: TGTGCCAGCAGCTTGGTCCCTCAGGGAGACTCTGGAAACACCATATATTTT. This gives the protein CASSLVPQGDSGNTIYF.

V gene TRBV7-9 combines with J gene TRBJ2-1; TRBD1 agrees at 7 bases. CDR3 length: 15 residues. Germline CDR1 and CDR2: SEHNR and FQNEAQ (reference sequence). The V segment lost 3 bases and the J segment 4 bases; nucleotides outside the gene matches: 6. This CDR3 reads CASSLRTGTYNEQFF. As DNA, the CDR3 is TGTGCCAGCAGCTTGAGGACAGGAACTTACAATGAGCAGTTCTTC.

V and J are TRBV5-6 and TRBJ2-7; D possibly uses TRBD1 or TRBD2 (5 bases each). The V gene lost 2 bases and the J gene lost 4 bases, with 16 bases spanning the gap. The length of the CDR3 is 15 residues. Germline CDR1 SGHDT, CDR2 YYEEEE. As DNA, the CDR3 is TGTGCCAGCAGCTTACGAGGGGCGGTAAATTACGAGCAGTACTTC. Translated, it gives CASSLRGAVNYEQYF.

The chain has TRBV4-1 and TRBJ1-2; the D is unclear. V shed 3 bases and J shed 4 bases, with 12 bases lying between them. This CDR3 is built from 14 residues. Germline V gives CDR1 MGHRA, CDR2 YSYEKL. The CDR3 DNA sequence: TGCGCCAGCAGCCATACCCCGGGCGCCTATGGCTACACCTTC. Amino acids: CASSHTPGAYGYTF.

The rearrangement joins TRBV2 to TRBJ2-7; 8 bases line up with TRBD1. Trimming cost V 8 bases and J 0 bases; bases outside gene matches: 9. The CDR3 totals 15 residues. CDR1 and CDR2 from the germline V gene are SNHLY and FYNNEI. The CDR3 sequence: CASSNDRGSSYEQYF. In DNA, the CDR3 is TGTGCCAGCTCGAACGACAGGGGAAGCTCCTACGAGCAGTACTTC.

This clone is deemed large. The V gene is TRBV4-1, the J gene TRBJ2-7, with 10 bases that match TRBD2. CDR1 and CDR2 from the germline V gene are MGHRA and YSYEKL. V shed 3 bases, J shed 4 bases, and the junction held 9 bases outside the gene matches. The CDR3 runs 16 residues. CDR3 amino acids: CASSQATGTSVYEQYF. The CDR3 nucleotides are TGCGCCAGCAGCCAGGCTACCGGGACTAGCGTGTACGAGCAGTACTTC.

V and J are TRBV19 and TRBJ1-5; D gene ambiguous. Between the trimmed V and J ends, which lost 3 bases and 5 bases, there was a span of 17 bases. Germline V gene sequence: CDR1 LNHDA, CDR2 SQIVND (reference sequence). The CDR3 covers 16 residues. This chain's CDR3 is CASSILRDGVHQPQHF. DNA for the CDR3: TGTGCCAGTAGTATTTTGAGAGATGGGGTTCATCAGCCCCAGCATTTT.

This sequence joins TRBV2 and TRBJ1-1; D unclear. V was cut by 2 bases and J by 1 base, with 2 bases left in between. Germline assignment: CDR1 SNHLY and CDR2 FYNNEI. CDR3 length equals 12 residues. This chain's CDR3 is CASSEQNTEAFF. CDR3 DNA sequence: TGTGCCAGCAGTGAACAGAACACTGAAGCTTTCTTT.

This chain links TRBV5-4 with TRBJ2-7; D remains ambiguous. The CDR3 is 13 residues long. Germline CDR1 is SGHNT and CDR2 is YYREEE (reference sequence). V was cut by 2 bases and J by 3 bases, with 9 bases left in between. The CDR3 is CASSLDKFYEQYF. The CDR3 coding sequence is TGTGCCAGCAGCTTAGACAAATTCTACGAGCAGTACTTC.

This clone appeared a single time. The chain couples TRBV14 to TRBJ2-5; 11 bases match TRBD1. The CDR3 totals 20 residues. Germline V gene sequence: CDR1 SGHDN, CDR2 FVKESK. With V trimmed by 2 bases and J by 7 bases, 21 bases remained unmatched. The DNA for the CDR3 is TGTGCCAGCAGCCAAAACCCAGGTAAGCCCCGGGACAGGGGGACGGGGACCCAGTACTTC. Its translation is CASSQNPGKPRDRGTGTQYF.

The V and J genes are TRBV30 and TRBJ1-6; TRBD1 matches at 10 bases. V shed 4 bases and J 9 bases; nucleotides not matched to a gene: 6. The CDR3 covers 14 residues. CDR1 is GTSNPN, CDR2 SVGIG, per germline (reference sequence). The CDR3 spells CAWNFGTGVSPLHF. The CDR3 nucleotides are TGTGCCTGGAACTTCGGGACAGGGGTTTCACCCCTCCACTTT. Drawing the rest from reference TRBV30 and TRBJ1-6, the complete variable domain is SQTIHQWPATLVQPVGSPLSLECTVEGTSNPNLYWYRQAAGRGLQLLFYSVGIGQISSEVPQNLSASRPQDRQFILSSKKLLLSDSGFYLCAWNFGTGVSPLHFGNGTRLTVT.

The rearrangement uses TRBV6-1 and TRBJ1-5; D is ambiguous. From germline, CDR1 is MNHNS and CDR2 SASEGT. Trimming took off 6 bases at V and 6 bases at J, with 18 bases between the two ends. This CDR3 spans 15 amino acids. Here the CDR3 DNA reads TGTGCCAGCAGAAGTGATGGGAGTTGGGGTCAGCCCCAGCATTTT. Amino acids: CASRSDGSWGQPQHF.

Here the CDR3 DNA reads TGTGCCAGCAGGGAGAGCGAGAGCTCCTACAATGAGCAGTTCTTC. It specifies CASRESESSYNEQFF. The rearrangement links TRBV5-4 to TRBJ2-1; D is unresolved. Germline V gives CDR1 SGHNT, CDR2 YYREEE (reference sequence). Trimming pared 5 bases from V and 0 bases from J, leaving 12 bases between. CDR3 length equals 15 residues.

This chain connects TRBV4-2 to TRBJ2-7; D is uncertain. The V and J ends lost 0 bases and 2 bases respectively, with 11 bases between them. CDR1 is LGHNA and CDR2 is YNFKEQ in the germline V gene. The CDR3 is 15 residues long. Here the CDR3 DNA reads TGTGCCAGCAGCCAAGAGAGCCGATCGCCCTACGAGCAGTACTTC. This translates into CASSQESRSPYEQYF.

The V gene is TRBV9, the J gene TRBJ1-2; D may be TRBD1 (6 bases). The CDR3 is 12 amino acids. CDR1 and CDR2 (germline): SGDLS, YYNGEE. With 0 bases removed from V and 13 bases from J, the gap between germline ends came to 13 bases. CDR3 DNA sequence: TGTGCCAGCAGCGTAGTGGGGGGCGGAGGCACCTTC. Its translation: CASSVVGGGGTF.

This clone was found a few times. The chain has TRBV2 and TRBJ2-3; perhaps TRBD2 as D (6 bases). Germline values: CDR1 SNHLY, CDR2 FYNNEI. V was pared by 9 bases and J by 2 bases, with 18 bases between. This CDR3 region has 15 residues. This chain's CDR3 is CARGGVLTFTDTQYF. In DNA, the CDR3 is TGTGCCAGAGGAGGGGTACTTACCTTCACAGATACGCAGTATTTT.

The chain links TRBV10-2 to TRBJ2-7; 10 bases are shared with TRBD2. CDR3 length: 13 amino acids. The V gene's germline CDR1 is WSHSY and CDR2 SAAADI. J gave up 4 bases and V 5 bases, and 2 bases lay outside the gene matches. CDR3 sequence: CASSTSGVYEQYF. CDR3 in DNA: TGCGCCAGCAGTACTAGCGGGGTGTACGAGCAGTACTTC.

This chain uses TRBV7-9 with TRBJ2-3; perhaps D is TRBD1 or TRBD2 (5 bases each). Germline lookup yields CDR1 SEHNR and CDR2 FQNEAQ (reference sequence). V lost 5 bases to trimming and J lost 6 bases, with 6 bases between them. This CDR3 is 11 amino acids long. The CDR3 bases are TGTGCCAGCAGCCGGGGCGATACGCAGTATTTT. Translation gives CASSRGDTQYF.

The chain combines TRBV5-1 with TRBJ2-2; D uncertain. Germline CDR1 is SGHRS and CDR2 is YFSETQ. The V gene lost 5 bases and the J gene lost 2 bases, with 1 base spanning the gap. The CDR3 length is 11 residues. DNA for the CDR3: TGCGCCAGCAGTAACACCGGGGAGCTGTTTTTT. Amino acids: CASSNTGELFF.

This clone has just one count. This sequence joins TRBV5-6 and TRBJ1-2; no clear D gene. With 2 bases removed from V and 10 bases from J, the gap between germline ends came to 9 bases. Germline lookup yields CDR1 SGHDT and CDR2 YYEEEE. This CDR3 is 11 amino acids long. The CDR3 DNA follows: TGTGCCAGCAGCTTCGGTACGGACTACACCTTC. Translating gives CASSFGTDYTF.

V gene TRBV12-5 combines with J gene TRBJ1-6; D uncertain. The CDR3 runs 13 residues. The V end was cut by 4 bases, the J end by 7 bases, with 8 bases between. Germline CDR1 reads LGHNT; CDR2 reads FRNRAP. This CDR3 reads CASGSRTNSPLHF. CDR3 coding DNA: TGTGCTAGTGGTTCGCGGACCAATTCACCCCTCCACTTT.